Listed here are 17 T cell receptor beta chains from one sample, sequenced in a study of cytotoxic CD8 clonotypes in ibrutinib-treated CLL. The data were produced by immunoSEQ multiplex PCR, yet TCRdb's version contains in-frame clones alone and is incomplete. This table has a few hundred thousand clones, around four fifths appearing once. The sequencing here drew on PBMCs, taken before ibrutinib treatment. The receptors stem from a human donor with chronic lymphocytic leukemia.

This clone has just one count. This chain uses TRBV25-1 with TRBJ2-1; 8 bases line up with TRBD2. The CDR3 contains 17 residues. With V trimmed by 2 bases and J by 1 base, 7 bases remained unmatched. CDR1 is MGHDK and CDR2 is SYGVNS in the germline V gene. This CDR3 is CASSEVGLAGSYNEQFF. Written as DNA, the CDR3 is TGTGCCAGCAGTGAAGTCGGGCTAGCGGGTTCCTACAATGAGCAGTTCTTC.

The rearrangement uses TRBV28 and TRBJ1-2, with 9 bases that match TRBD1. J lost 7 bases, V lost 5 bases, and 5 bases had no gene match. The CDR3 length is 13 residues. From germline, CDR1 is MDHEN and CDR2 SYDVKM. The CDR3 DNA reads as TGTGCCAGCAGTCCAGGACAGGGGTCTGGCTACACCTTC. Residues: CASSPGQGSGYTF.

The chain is built from TRBV5-1 and TRBJ2-7; 8 bases map to TRBD1. Trimming removed 3 bases from V and 0 bases from J; junction bases left unmatched: 2. This CDR3 is 14 amino acids long. The germline gives CDR1 SGHRS, CDR2 YFSETQ. The CDR3 coding sequence is TGCGCCAGCAGCTCAGGGACAGGCTCCTACGAGCAGTACTTC. This encodes CASSSGTGSYEQYF.

The chain couples TRBV7-2 to TRBJ2-1; TRBD1 agrees at 8 bases. There are 17 residues in the CDR3. Germline trimming cut 5 bases from V and 6 bases from J; bases unmatched to any gene: 15. CDR1 is SGHTA and CDR2 is FQGNSA in the germline V gene. The CDR3 sequence: CASSEPQGALLLNEQFF. For the CDR3, the DNA is TGTGCCAGCAGCGAACCCCAGGGGGCTCTGTTGCTCAATGAGCAGTTCTTC.

The chain is built from TRBV12-5 and TRBJ2-3; 13 bases fit TRBD2. The germline gives CDR1 LGHNT, CDR2 FRNRAP. The CDR3 loop spans 16 amino acids. V was pared by 5 bases and J by 4 bases, with 6 bases of the junction left unmatched. The CDR3: CASGPGLAGVADTQYF. The CDR3 bases are TGTGCTAGTGGTCCCGGACTAGCGGGAGTGGCAGATACGCAGTATTTT.

The chain combines TRBV29-1 with TRBJ2-1, with D perhaps matching TRBD1 (5 bases). Germline CDR1 and CDR2: SQVTM and ANQGSEA. The CDR3 loop spans 14 amino acids. Trimming took off 2 bases at V and 5 bases at J, with 13 bases between the two ends. In DNA, the CDR3 is TGCAGCGTTGAATTGGTCAGGGCGAACAATGAGCAGTTCTTC. This translates into CSVELVRANNEQFF.

The CDR3 DNA follows: TGTGCCAGCAGACCAACAGATCCGTTCACAGATACGCAGTATTTT. Encoded protein: CASRPTDPFTDTQYF. The chain combines TRBV28 with TRBJ2-3; unclear D gene. Looked up from germline, CDR1 is MDHEN and CDR2 is SYDVKM. The V gene lost 6 bases and the J gene lost 2 bases, with 15 bases spanning the gap. There are 15 residues in the CDR3.

In this sample, this clone turned up once. The V and J genes are TRBV19 and TRBJ2-5; either TRBD1 or TRBD2 may supply D (6 bases each). Germline V lookup: CDR1 LNHDA, CDR2 SQIVND (reference sequence). The CDR3 has 17 residues. Trimming took 6 bases from V and 0 from J, leaving 20 bases between them. The CDR3 coding sequence is TGTGCCAGTAGCCAGGAGGGCACAGGGCGATACCAAGAGACCCAGTACTTC. This sequence encodes CASSQEGTGRYQETQYF.

V and J are TRBV4-2 and TRBJ2-1; 7 bases are a match to TRBD2. V was clipped by 2 bases and J by 0 bases; unmatched bases: 7. Germline values: CDR1 LGHNA, CDR2 YNFKEQ. The CDR3 length is 17 residues. DNA for the CDR3: TGTGCCAGCAGCCAAAGGCTTCGCGGGAGCTCCTACAATGAGCAGTTCTTC. It codes for CASSQRLRGSSYNEQFF.

The rearrangement links TRBV4-3 to TRBJ2-2; no clear D. The CDR3 loop spans 17 amino acids. Trimming removed 0 bases at V and 3 bases at J, with 14 bases between. The germline V gene encodes CDR1 LGHNA and CDR2 YSLEER. The CDR3 loop is CASSQDWIIWDTGELFF. CDR3 bases: TGCGCCAGCAGCCAAGATTGGATTATATGGGACACCGGGGAGCTGTTTTTT.

This chain connects TRBV5-1 to TRBJ1-1; perhaps TRBD1 as D (5 bases). V lost 0 bases and J 3 bases, leaving 21 bases between the germline ends. CDR3 size: 18 residues. Germline CDR1 and CDR2: SGHRS and YFSETQ. The CDR3 region is CASSLVGPRGLRDTEAFF. In DNA, the CDR3 is TGCGCCAGCAGCTTGGTGGGGCCACGAGGGTTGAGGGACACTGAAGCTTTCTTT.

V usage is TRBV5-1 and J usage is TRBJ2-7; D gene uncertain. The CDR3 is 12 residues long. Per the germline V gene, CDR1 is SGHRS and CDR2 is YFSETQ. Between the trimmed V and J ends, which lost 4 bases and 3 bases, there was a span of 8 bases. CDR3 protein: CASSQTDYEQYF. CDR3 DNA: TGCGCCAGCAGCCAGACCGACTACGAGCAGTACTTC.

This chain connects TRBV9 to TRBJ2-1, with a tentative D call TRBD1 (6 bases). The CDR3 extends over 14 amino acids. Germline CDR1 SGDLS, CDR2 YYNGEE. Trimming left V 4 bases short and J 9 bases short, with 17 bases between. CDR3 DNA sequence: TGTGCCAGCAGCCCATGGTTGGGGGCTAGTGAGCAGTTCTTC. Amino acids: CASSPWLGASEQFF. The entire variable domain, with the rest obtained from reference TRBV9 and TRBJ2-1, is as follows: DSGVTQTPKHLITATGQRVTLRCSPRSGDLSVYWYQQSLDQGLQFLIQYYNGEERAKGNILERFSAQQFPDLHSELNLSSLELGDSALYFCASSPWLGASEQFFGPGTRLTVL.

The rearrangement links TRBV27 to TRBJ2-1; possibly TRBD1 or TRBD2 for D (5 bases each). The CDR3 length is 12 residues. V was pared by 6 bases and J by 9 bases, with 12 bases between. The germline V gene encodes CDR1 MNHEY and CDR2 SMNVEV (reference sequence). CDR3 in DNA: TGTGCCAGCAGACAAGGGGAGAGTGAGCAGTTCTTC. It codes for CASRQGESEQFF.

The genes are TRBV7-9 and TRBJ1-2; D gene ambiguous. Per germline, CDR1 SEHNR and CDR2 FQNEAQ (reference sequence). Trimming took 5 bases from V and 7 from J, leaving 8 bases between them. The CDR3 has 11 amino acids. CDR3 sequence reads: CASSQNVGYTF. The CDR3 DNA is TGTGCCAGCAGCCAGAACGTTGGCTACACCTTC.

The chain recombines TRBV7-8 with TRBJ2-7; D may be TRBD1 (6 bases). The CDR3 runs to 15 residues. Trimming stripped 1 base from V and 2 bases from J, with 12 bases between. Germline CDR1 reads SGHVS; CDR2 reads FQNEAQ. CDR3 sequence reads: CASSLVGTNTYEQYF. The CDR3 DNA reads as TGTGCCAGCAGCTTAGTCGGGACAAACACCTACGAGCAGTACTTC. Supplemented by reference TRBV7-8 and TRBJ2-7, the full variable domain reads GAGVSQSPRYKVAKRGQDVALRCDPISGHVSLFWYQQALGQGPEFLTYFQNEAQLDKSGLPSDRFFAERPEGSVSTLKIQRTQQEDSAVYLCASSLVGTNTYEQYFGPGTRLTVT.

This clone was found many times. The chain links TRBV5-1 to TRBJ1-2; D ambiguous. This CDR3 has 11 residues. V was shortened by 2 bases and J by 5 bases, with 4 bases between the two germline ends. Germline V lookup: CDR1 SGHRS, CDR2 YFSETQ. The CDR3 region is CASSLQYGYTF. The DNA of the CDR3 is TGCGCCAGCAGCTTACAGTATGGCTACACCTTC.